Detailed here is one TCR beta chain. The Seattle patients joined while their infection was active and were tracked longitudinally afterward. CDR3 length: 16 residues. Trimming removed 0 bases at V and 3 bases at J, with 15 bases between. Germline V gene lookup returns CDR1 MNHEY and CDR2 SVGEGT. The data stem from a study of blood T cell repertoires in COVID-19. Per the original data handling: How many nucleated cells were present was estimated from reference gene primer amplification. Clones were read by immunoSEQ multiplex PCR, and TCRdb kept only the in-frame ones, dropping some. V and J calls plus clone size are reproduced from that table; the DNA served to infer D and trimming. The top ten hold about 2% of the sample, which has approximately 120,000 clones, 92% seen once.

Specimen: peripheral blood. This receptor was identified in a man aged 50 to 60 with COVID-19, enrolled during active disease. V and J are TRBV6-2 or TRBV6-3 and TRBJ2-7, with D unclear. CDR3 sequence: CASSYSIRNSLYEQYF. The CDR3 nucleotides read TGTGCCAGCAGTTACTCGATTAGGAATAGCCTCTACGAGCAGTACTTC.